This TCR beta chain was sequenced in a study of CD8+ T cells in alopecia areata. The wider study: Administration of oral tofacitinib to treated patients was at 5 to 10 mg twice daily. Study outcomes and limitations: Researchers reported that TCR sharing among patients proved less clear than in mice, possibly HLA-linked. Scalp samples also contribute reads from the resident alphabeta T cells found in normal skin.

Sampling of alopecia areata patients yielded lesional scalp punch biopsies as well as peripheral blood. As the sequencing template, cDNA was produced by extracting RNA and reverse transcribing it. Produced via immunoSEQ multiplex PCR; TCRdb's table is partial and in-frame only. The sample lists some 170,000 clones; approximately 65% were seen once. This clone was recorded a few times. Its target is unknown. V lost 5 bases to trimming and J lost 5 bases; unmatched junction nucleotides: 10. CDR1 and CDR2 from the germline V gene are SEHNR and FQNEAQ (reference sequence). CDR3 length: 16 residues. Sequenced here: CD8+ T cells sorted from blood, sampled at week 0. The chain uses TRBV7-9 and TRBJ2-5; the match to TRBD2 covers 11 bases. This sequence originates from a human donor with alopecia areata. The chain's CDR3 is CASSATSGAIGETQYF. CDR3 DNA: TGTGCCAGCAGCGCGACTAGCGGGGCAATCGGGGAGACCCAGTACTTC.